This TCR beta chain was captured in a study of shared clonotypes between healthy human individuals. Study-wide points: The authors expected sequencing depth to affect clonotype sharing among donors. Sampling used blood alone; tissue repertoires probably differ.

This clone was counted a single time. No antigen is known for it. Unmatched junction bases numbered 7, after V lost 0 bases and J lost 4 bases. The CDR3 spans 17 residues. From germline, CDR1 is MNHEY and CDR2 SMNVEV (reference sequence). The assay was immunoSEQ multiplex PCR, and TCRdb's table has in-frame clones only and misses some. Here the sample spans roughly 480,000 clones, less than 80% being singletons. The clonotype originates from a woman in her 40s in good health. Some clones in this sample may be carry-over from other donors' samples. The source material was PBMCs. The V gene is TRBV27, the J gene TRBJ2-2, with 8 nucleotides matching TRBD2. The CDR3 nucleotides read TGTGCCAGCAGTTTATCGATCGCGGGAGGTCGCACCGGGGAGCTGTTTTTT. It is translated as CASSLSIAGGRTGELFF.